Many counts were recorded for the clone carrying this T cell receptor beta chain. The data belong to a study of molecular identifiers for immune sequencing clone quantification. CD8+CD4-CCR7+CD45RA+ sorting gave the naive CD8 T cells. From the PCR reads, TCRdb called clonotypes with MiXCR, one entry per CDR3 protein. Of approximately 320,000 distinct CDR3 sequences listed, 24% are singletons. The sequence came from a human donor in good health. Some libraries in this study had Jurkat cell RNA spiked in. Sequencing used naive CD8+ T cells from blood, with Jurkat cell RNA spiked in. Subset denoted: FACS-sorted CD8+CD4-CCR7+CD45RA+ naive T cells.

CDR3 coding DNA: TGTGCCAGCAGCCTACGGACTATAGGCCCCGAGCAGTACTTC. Its translation is CASSLRTIGPEQYF. The gene calls are TRBV7-2 and TRBJ2-7; tentative D call: TRBD2 (6 bases). The CDR3 covers 14 residues. Germline values: CDR1 SGHTA, CDR2 FQGNSA. Trimming removed 5 bases from V and 6 bases from J, with 17 bases in between.